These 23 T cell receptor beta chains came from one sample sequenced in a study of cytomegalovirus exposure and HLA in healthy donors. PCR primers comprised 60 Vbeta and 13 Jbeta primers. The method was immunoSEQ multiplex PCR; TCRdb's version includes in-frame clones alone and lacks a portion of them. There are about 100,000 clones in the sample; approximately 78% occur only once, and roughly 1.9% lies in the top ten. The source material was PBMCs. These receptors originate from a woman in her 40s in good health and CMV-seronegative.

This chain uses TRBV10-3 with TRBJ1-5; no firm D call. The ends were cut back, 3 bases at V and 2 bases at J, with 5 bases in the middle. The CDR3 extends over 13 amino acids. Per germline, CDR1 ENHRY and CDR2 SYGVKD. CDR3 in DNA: TGTGCCATCAGTGATATTGGCAATCAGCCCCAGCATTTT. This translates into CAISDIGNQPQHF.

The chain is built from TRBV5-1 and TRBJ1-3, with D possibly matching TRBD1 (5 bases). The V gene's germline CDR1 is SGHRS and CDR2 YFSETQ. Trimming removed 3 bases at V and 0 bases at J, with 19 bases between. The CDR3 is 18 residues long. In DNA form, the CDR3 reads TGCGCCAGCAGCTCCGGGAGAGTGGCGGGGGGCTCTGGAAACACCATATATTTT. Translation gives CASSSGRVAGGSGNTIYF.

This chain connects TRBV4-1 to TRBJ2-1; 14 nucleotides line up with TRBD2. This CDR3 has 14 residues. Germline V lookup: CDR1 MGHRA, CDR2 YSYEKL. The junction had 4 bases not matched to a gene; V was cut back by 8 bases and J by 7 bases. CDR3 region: CASGTSGRVNEQFF. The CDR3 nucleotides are TGCGCCAGCGGGACTAGCGGGAGAGTGAATGAGCAGTTCTTC.

The CDR3 protein is CASSLTQGEYGYTF. The CDR3 nucleotides are TGTGCCAGCAGCTTAACACAGGGGGAATATGGCTACACCTTC. The chain uses TRBV5-6 and TRBJ1-2; 8 bases match TRBD1. The V segment lost 2 bases and the J segment 5 bases; nucleotides outside the gene matches: 5. Germline CDR1 reads SGHDT; CDR2 reads YYEEEE. The CDR3 is 14 amino acids.

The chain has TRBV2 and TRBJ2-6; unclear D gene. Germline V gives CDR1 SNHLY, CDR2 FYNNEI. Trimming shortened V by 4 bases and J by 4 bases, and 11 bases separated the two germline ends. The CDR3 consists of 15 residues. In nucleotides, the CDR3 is TGTGCCAGCAGTGTGTCGCTACCCGGGGCCAACGTCCTGACTTTC. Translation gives CASSVSLPGANVLTF.

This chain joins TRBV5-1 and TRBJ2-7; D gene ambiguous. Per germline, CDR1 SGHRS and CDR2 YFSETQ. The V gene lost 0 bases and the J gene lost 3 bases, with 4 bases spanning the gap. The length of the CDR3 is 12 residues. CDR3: CASSLDHYEQYF. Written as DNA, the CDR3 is TGCGCCAGCAGCTTGGATCACTACGAGCAGTACTTC.

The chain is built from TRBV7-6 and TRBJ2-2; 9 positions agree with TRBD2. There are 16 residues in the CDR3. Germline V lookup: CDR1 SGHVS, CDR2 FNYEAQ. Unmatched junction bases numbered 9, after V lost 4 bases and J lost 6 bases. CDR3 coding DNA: TGTGCCAGCAGCTCTATAGCGGGAGATCTCCCCGGGGAGCTGTTTTTT. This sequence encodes CASSSIAGDLPGELFF.

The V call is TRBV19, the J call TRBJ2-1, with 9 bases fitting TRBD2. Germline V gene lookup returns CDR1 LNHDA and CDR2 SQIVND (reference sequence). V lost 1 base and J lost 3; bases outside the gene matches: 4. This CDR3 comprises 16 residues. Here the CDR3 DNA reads TGTGCCAGTAGTATAGGGGGAGCGGGAGGCTACAATGAGCAGTTCTTC. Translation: CASSIGGAGGYNEQFF.

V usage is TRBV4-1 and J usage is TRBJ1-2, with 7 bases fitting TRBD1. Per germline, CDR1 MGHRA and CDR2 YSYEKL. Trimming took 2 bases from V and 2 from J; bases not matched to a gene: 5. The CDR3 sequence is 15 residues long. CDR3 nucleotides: TGCGCCAGCAGCCAAACCGGGACAGAGAACTATGGCTACACCTTC. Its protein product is CASSQTGTENYGYTF.

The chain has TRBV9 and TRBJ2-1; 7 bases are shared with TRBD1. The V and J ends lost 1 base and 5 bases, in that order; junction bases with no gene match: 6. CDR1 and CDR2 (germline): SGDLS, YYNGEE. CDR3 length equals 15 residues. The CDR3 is CASSVWDRFDNEQFF. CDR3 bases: TGTGCCAGCAGCGTATGGGACAGATTTGACAATGAGCAGTTCTTC.

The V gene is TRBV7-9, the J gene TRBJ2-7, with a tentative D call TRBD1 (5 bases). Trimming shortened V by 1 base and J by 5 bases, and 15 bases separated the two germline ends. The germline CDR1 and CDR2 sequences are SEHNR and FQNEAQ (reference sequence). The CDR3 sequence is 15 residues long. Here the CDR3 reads CASSLVQGTRDEQYF. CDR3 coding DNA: TGTGCCAGCAGCTTAGTACAAGGCACCAGGGACGAGCAGTACTTC.

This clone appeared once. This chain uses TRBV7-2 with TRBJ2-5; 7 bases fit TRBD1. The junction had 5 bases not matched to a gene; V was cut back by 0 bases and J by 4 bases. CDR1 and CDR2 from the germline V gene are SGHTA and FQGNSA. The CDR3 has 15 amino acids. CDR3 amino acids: CASSLAQGVRETQYF. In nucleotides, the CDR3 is TGTGCCAGCAGCTTAGCCCAGGGGGTGAGAGAGACCCAGTACTTC. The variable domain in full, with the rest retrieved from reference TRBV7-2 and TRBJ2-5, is GAGVSQSPSNKVTEKGKDVELRCDPISGHTALYWYRQSLGQGLEFLIYFQGNSAPDKSGLPSDRFSAERTGGSVSTLTIQRTQQEDSAVYLCASSLAQGVRETQYFGPGTRLLVL.

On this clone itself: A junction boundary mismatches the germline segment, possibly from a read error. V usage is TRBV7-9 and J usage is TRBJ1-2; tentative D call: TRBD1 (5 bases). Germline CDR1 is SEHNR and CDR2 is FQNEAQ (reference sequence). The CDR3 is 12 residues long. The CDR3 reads CSSSLRQYGYTF. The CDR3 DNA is TGTTCCAGCAGCCTACGACAGTATGGCTACACCTTC.

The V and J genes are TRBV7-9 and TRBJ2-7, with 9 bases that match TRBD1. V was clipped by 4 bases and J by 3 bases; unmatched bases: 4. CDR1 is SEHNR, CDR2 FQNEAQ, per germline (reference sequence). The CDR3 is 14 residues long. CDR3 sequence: CASSSGTGNYEQYF. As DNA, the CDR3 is TGTGCCAGCAGCTCAGGGACAGGGAACTACGAGCAGTACTTC.

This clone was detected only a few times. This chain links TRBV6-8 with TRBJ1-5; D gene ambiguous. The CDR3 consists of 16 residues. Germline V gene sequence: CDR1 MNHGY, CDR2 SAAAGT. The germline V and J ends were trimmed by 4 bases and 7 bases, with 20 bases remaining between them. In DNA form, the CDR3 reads TGTGCCAGCAGTTTAATCCGATTTCCATCAGGCCAGCCCCAGCATTTT. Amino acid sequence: CASSLIRFPSGQPQHF.

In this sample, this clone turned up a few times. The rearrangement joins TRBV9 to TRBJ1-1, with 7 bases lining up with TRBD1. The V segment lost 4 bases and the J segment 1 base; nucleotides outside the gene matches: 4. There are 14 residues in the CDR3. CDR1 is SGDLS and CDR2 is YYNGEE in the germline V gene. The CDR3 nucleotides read TGTGCCAGCAGCCCGCGACAGGGGAACACTGAAGCTTTCTTT. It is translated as CASSPRQGNTEAFF.

CDR3: CSVRDRGPPPEFF. The DNA for the CDR3 is TGCAGCGTTAGGGACAGGGGGCCCCCTCCGGAGTTCTTC. The rearrangement uses TRBV29-1 and TRBJ2-1, with TRBD1 matching over 12 bases. V was clipped by 5 bases and J by 14 bases; unmatched bases: 10. The CDR3 has 13 amino acids. Germline CDR1 is SQVTM and CDR2 is ANQGSEA.

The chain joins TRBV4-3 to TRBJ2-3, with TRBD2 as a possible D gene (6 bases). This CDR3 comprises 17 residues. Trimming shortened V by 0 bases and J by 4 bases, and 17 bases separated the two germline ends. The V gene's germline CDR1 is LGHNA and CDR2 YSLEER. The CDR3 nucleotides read TGCGCCAGCAGCCAAGATCTTGGGGGGAGCCCTTCAGATACGCAGTATTTT. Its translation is CASSQDLGGSPSDTQYF.

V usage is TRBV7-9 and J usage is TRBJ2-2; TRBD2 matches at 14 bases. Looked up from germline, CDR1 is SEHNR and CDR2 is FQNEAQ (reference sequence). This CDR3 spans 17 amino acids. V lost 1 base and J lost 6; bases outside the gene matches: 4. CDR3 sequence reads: CASSLVGLAGGPGELFF. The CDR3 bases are TGTGCCAGCAGCTTAGTAGGACTAGCGGGAGGTCCCGGGGAGCTGTTTTTT.

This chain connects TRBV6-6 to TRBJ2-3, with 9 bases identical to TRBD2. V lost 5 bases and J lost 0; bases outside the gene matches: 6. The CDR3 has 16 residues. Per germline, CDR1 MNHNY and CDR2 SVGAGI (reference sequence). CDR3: CASSTSSGKSTDTQYF. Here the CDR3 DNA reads TGTGCCAGCAGTACATCTAGCGGGAAGAGCACAGATACGCAGTATTTT.

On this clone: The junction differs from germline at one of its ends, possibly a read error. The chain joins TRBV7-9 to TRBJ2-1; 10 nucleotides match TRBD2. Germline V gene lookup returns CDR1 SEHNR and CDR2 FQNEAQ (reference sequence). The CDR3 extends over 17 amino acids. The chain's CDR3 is CSSSSAGSGRADNEQFF. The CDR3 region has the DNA TGTTCCAGCAGCTCCGCCGGCAGCGGGAGGGCCGACAATGAGCAGTTCTTC. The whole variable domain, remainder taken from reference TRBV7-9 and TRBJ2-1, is DTGVSQNPRHKITKRGQNVTFRCDPISEHNRLYWYRQTLGQGPEFLTYFQNEAQLEKSRLLSDRFSAERPKGSFSTLEIQRTEQGDSAMYLCSSSSAGSGRADNEQFFGPGTRLTVL.

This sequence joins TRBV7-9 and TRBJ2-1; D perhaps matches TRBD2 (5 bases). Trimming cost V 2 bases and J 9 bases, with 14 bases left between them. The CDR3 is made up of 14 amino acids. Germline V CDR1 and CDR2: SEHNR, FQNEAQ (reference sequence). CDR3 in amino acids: CASSLRIGIGEQFF. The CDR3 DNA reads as TGTGCCAGCAGCTTACGGATCGGGATAGGTGAGCAGTTCTTC. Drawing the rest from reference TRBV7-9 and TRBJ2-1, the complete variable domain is DTGVSQNPRHKITKRGQNVTFRCDPISEHNRLYWYRQTLGQGPEFLTYFQNEAQLEKSRLLSDRFSAERPKGSFSTLEIQRTEQGDSAMYLCASSLRIGIGEQFFGPGTRLTVL.

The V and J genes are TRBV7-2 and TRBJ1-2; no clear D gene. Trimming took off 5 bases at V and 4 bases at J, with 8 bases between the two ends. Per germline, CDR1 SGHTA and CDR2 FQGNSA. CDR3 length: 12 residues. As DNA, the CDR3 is TGTGCCAGCAGCGGCACGCTCTATGGCTACACCTTC. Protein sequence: CASSGTLYGYTF.